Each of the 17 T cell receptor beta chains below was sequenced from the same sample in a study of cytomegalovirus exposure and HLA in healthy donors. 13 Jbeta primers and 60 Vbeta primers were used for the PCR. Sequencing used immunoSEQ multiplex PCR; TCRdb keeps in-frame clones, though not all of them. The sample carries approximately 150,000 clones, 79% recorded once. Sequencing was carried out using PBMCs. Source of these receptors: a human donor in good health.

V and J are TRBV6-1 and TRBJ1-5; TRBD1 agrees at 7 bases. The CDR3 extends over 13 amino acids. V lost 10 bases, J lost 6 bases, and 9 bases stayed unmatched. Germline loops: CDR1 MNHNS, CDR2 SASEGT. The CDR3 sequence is CATNRGAGQPQHF. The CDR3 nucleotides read TGTGCCACCAACAGGGGAGCCGGTCAGCCCCAGCATTTT.

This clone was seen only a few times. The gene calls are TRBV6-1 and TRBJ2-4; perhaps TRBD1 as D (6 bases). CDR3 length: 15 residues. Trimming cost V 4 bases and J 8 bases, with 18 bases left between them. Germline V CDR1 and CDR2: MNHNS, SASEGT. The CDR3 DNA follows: TGTGCCAGCAGTGCTGGACAGCGACGAGGGGACATTCAGTACTTC. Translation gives CASSAGQRRGDIQYF.

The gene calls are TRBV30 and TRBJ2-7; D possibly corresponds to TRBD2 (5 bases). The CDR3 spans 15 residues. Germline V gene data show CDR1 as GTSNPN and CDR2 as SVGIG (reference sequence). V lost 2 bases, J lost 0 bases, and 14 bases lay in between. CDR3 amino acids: CAWSLEDMSSYEQYF. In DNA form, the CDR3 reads TGTGCCTGGAGTTTGGAGGATATGAGCTCCTACGAGCAGTACTTC.

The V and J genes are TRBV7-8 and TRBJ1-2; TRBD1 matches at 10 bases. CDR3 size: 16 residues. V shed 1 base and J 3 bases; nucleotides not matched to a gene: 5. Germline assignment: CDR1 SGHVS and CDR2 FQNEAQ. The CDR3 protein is CASSLDRGTGDYGYTF. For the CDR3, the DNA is TGTGCCAGCAGCTTAGACCGAGGGACAGGGGACTATGGCTACACCTTC.

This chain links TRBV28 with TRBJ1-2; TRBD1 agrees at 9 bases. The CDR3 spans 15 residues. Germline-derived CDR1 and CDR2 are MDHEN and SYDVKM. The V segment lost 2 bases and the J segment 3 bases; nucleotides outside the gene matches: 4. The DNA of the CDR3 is TGTGCCAGCAGTTTAGGGGACAGGGTTTACTATGGCTACACCTTC. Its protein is CASSLGDRVYYGYTF.

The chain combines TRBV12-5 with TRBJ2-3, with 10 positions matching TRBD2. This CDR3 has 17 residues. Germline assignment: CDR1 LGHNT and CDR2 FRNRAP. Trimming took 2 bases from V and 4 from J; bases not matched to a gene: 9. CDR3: CASGLFPGTSDADTQYF. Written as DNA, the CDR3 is TGTGCTAGTGGTTTGTTCCCCGGGACTAGCGACGCAGATACGCAGTATTTT.

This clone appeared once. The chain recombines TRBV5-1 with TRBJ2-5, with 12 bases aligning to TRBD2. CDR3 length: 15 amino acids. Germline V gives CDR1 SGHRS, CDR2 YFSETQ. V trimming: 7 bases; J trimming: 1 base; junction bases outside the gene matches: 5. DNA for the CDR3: TGCGCCAGCTCTAGCGGGAGGGCAGGCCAAGAGACCCAGTACTTC. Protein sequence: CASSSGRAGQETQYF.

CDR3 coding DNA: TGTGCCACCAGCAGATCGGGACTAGCGGGAGGGAATGAGCAGTTCTTC. Its translation: CATSRSGLAGGNEQFF. This rearrangement joins TRBV15 to TRBJ2-1; 16 bases map to TRBD2. The CDR3 has 16 residues. After removal of 2 bases from V and 7 bases from J, the junction contained 2 bases not matched to a gene. Germline V gene data show CDR1 as LNHNV and CDR2 as YYDKDF (reference sequence).

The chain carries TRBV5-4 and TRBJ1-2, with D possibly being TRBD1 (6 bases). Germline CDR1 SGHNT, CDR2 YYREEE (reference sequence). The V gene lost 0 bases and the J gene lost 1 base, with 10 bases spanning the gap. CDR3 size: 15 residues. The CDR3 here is CASSLETGNNYGYTF. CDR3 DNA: TGTGCCAGCAGCTTGGAGACAGGAAATAACTATGGCTACACCTTC. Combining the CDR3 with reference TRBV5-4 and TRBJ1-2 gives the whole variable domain ETGVTQSPTHLIKTRGQQVTLRCSSQSGHNTVSWYQQALGQGPQFIFQYYREEENGRGNFPPRFSGLQFPNYSSELNVNALELDDSALYLCASSLETGNNYGYTFGSGTRLTVV.

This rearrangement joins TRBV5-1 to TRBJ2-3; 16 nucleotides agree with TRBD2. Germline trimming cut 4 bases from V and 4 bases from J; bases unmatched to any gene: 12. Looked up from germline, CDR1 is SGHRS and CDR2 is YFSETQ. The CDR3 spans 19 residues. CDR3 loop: CASSPAGLAGGPLPDTQYF. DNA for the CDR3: TGCGCCAGCAGCCCCGCGGGACTAGCGGGGGGGCCCCTTCCAGATACGCAGTATTTT.

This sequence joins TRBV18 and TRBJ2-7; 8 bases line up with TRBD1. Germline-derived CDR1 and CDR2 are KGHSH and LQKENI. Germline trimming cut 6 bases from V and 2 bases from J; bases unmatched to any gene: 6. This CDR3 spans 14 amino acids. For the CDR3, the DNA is TGTGCCAGCTCTCAAGGACAGGGACCCTACGAGCAGTACTTC. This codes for CASSQGQGPYEQYF.

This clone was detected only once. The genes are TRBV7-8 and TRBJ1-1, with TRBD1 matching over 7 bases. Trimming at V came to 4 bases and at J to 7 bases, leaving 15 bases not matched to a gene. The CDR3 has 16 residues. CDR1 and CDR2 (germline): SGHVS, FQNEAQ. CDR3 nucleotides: TGTGCCAGCAGCTGGCAGGTAGACAGGGATTGGAGTGAAGCTTTCTTT. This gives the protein CASSWQVDRDWSEAFF. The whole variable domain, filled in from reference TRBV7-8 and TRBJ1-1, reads GAGVSQSPRYKVAKRGQDVALRCDPISGHVSLFWYQQALGQGPEFLTYFQNEAQLDKSGLPSDRFFAERPEGSVSTLKIQRTQQEDSAVYLCASSWQVDRDWSEAFFGQGTRLTVV.

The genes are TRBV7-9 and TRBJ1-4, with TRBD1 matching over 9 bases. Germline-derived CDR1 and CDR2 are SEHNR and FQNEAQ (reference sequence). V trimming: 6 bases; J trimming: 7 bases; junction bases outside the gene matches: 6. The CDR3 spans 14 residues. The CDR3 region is CASRGTGKGEKLFF. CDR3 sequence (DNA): TGTGCCAGCAGAGGGACAGGGAAGGGTGAAAAACTGTTTTTT.

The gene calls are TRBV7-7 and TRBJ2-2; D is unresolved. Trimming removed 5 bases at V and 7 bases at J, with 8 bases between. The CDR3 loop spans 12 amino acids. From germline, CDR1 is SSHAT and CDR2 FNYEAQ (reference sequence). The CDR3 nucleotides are TGTGCCAGCAGCCGCGATGGCGGGGAGCTGTTTTTT. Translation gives CASSRDGGELFF.

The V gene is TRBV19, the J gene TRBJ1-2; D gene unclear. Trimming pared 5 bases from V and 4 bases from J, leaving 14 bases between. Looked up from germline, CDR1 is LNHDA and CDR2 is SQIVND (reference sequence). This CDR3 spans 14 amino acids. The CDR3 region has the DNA TGTGCCAGTAGTCCTGGTGGGCTCCGCTATGGCTACACCTTC. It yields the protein CASSPGGLRYGYTF.

CDR3 sequence (DNA): TGTGCCACCAGCAGAGGATGGGGCAAGGGTTGGAACCCAGATACGCAGTATTTT. It translates to CATSRGWGKGWNPDTQYF. This chain uses TRBV15 with TRBJ2-3; tentative D call: TRBD1 (5 bases). The V end was cut by 1 base, the J end by 4 bases, with 21 bases between. CDR1 and CDR2 from the germline V gene are LNHNV and YYDKDF (reference sequence). The CDR3 has 18 residues.

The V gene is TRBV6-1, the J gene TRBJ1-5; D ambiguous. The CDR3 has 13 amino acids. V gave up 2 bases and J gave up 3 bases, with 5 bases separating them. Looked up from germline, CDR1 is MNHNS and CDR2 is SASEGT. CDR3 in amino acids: CASSEQVNQPQHF. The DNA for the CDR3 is TGTGCCAGCAGTGAACAGGTCAATCAGCCCCAGCATTTT.